This T cell receptor beta chain was obtained from a study of T cell responses to AZD1222 COVID-19 vaccine. Looking at the study overall: The study pooled second doses at about 4 or about 12 weeks. Whole-study results and caveats: Nearly half of spike-specific TCRs reportedly target variant regions that are unmutated in the B.1.351 and B.1.1.7 variants. Spike-specific TCR breadth and depth went up after people got two AZD1222 doses. Repertoires in all cases were sampled only once the peak T cell response had passed.

Turning to this clone: Its antigen is as yet unknown.

Clones were sequenced by immunoSEQ multiplex PCR, and TCRdb holds only the in-frame ones, with some missing. Altogether around 100,000 clones are present, 87% being singletons, with the ten largest covering roughly 15%. The sequence came from an adult in good health. The sequencing here drew on peripheral blood, taken on day 0 of AZD1222 vaccination.

The CDR3 coding sequence is TGTGTCGTTGGGACAAATAGCAATCAGCCCCAGCATTTT. Its protein is CVVGTNSNQPQHF. V and J are TRBV6-5 and TRBJ1-5; D may be TRBD1 (6 bases). In germline, CDR1 is MNHEY, CDR2 SVGAGI. This CDR3 has 13 residues.